This T cell receptor (beta chain) came from a study of OX40 agonist ivuxolimab in advanced cancers. Study at large: With a range of roughly 20 to 80, age averaged 60 years, and about 80% were male.

This clone was detected a few times. This CDR3 is built from 13 residues. Germline values: CDR1 MNHEY, CDR2 SVGAGI. The V and J ends lost 6 bases and 3 bases respectively, with 11 bases between them. Sequencing was performed with immunoSEQ multiplex PCR; in TCRdb, only in-frame clones are kept and a portion is missing. The sample consists of more than 20,000 clones, over 80% of them appearing once. The receptor was isolated from an adult with an advanced solid tumor such as melanoma, head and neck, liver or kidney cancer. The chain employs TRBV6-5 and TRBJ1-1, with D maybe TRBD1 (6 bases). Material: CD4+ or CD8+ T cells sorted from blood, obtained in a trial of the OX40 agonist ivuxolimab. The CDR3 region has the DNA TGTGCCAGCAGACTTAGGACAGACACTGAAGCTTTCTTT. As protein: CASRLRTDTEAFF.